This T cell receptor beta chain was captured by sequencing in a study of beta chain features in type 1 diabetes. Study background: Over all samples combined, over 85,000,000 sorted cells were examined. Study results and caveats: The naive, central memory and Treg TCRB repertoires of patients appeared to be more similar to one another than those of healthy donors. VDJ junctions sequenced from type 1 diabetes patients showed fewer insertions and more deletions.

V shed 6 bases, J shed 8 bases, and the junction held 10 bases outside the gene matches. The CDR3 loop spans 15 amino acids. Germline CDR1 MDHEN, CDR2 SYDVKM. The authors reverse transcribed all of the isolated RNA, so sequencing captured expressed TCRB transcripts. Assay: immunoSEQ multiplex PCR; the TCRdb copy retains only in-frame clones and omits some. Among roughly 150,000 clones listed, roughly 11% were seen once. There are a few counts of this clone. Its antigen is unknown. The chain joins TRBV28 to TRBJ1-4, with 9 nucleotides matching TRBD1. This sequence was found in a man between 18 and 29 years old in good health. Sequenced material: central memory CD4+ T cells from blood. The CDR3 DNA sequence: TGTGCCAGCAGCAGACAGGGGGAGGGTAGGGAAAAACTGTTTTTT. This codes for CASSRQGEGREKLFF.